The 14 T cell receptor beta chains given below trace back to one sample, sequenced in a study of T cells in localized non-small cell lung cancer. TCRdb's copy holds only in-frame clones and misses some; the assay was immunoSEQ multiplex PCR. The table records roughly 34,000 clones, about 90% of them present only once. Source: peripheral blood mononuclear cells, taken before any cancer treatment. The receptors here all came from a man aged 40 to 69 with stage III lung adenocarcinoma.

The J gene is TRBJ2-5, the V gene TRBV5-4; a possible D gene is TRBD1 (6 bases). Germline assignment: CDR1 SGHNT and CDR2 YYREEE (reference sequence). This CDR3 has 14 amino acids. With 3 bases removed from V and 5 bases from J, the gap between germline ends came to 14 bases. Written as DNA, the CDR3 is TGTGCCAGCAGCTCGCAGGGGATTGGGGAGACCCAGTACTTC. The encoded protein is CASSSQGIGETQYF.

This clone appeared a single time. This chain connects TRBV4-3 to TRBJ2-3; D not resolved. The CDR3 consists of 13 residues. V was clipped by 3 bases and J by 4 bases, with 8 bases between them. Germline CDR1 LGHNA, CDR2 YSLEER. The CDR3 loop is CASSQSLADTQYF. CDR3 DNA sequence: TGCGCCAGCAGCCAGTCACTGGCAGATACGCAGTATTTT.

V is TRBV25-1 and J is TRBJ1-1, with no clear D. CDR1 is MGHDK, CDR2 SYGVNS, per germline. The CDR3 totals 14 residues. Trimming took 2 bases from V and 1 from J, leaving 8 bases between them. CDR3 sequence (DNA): TGTGCCAGCAGTGAACCAGACAAGAACACTGAAGCTTTCTTT. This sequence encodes CASSEPDKNTEAFF.

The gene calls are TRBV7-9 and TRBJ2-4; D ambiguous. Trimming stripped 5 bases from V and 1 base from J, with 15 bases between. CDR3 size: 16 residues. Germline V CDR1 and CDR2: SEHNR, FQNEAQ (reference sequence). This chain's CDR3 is CASSPLSARAKNIQYF. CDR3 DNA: TGTGCCAGCAGCCCCTTGAGTGCGAGGGCCAAAAACATTCAGTACTTC.

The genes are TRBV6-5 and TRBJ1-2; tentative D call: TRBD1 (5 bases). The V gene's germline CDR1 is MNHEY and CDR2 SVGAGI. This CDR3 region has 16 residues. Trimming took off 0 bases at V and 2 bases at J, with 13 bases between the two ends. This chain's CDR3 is CASSYSYRQSNYGYTF. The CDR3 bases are TGTGCCAGCAGTTACTCGTATAGACAGTCCAACTATGGCTACACCTTC.

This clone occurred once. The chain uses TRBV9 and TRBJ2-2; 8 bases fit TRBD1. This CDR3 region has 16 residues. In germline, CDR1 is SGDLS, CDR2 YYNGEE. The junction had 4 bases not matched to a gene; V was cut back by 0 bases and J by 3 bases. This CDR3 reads CASSVGVRGHTGELFF. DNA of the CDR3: TGTGCCAGCAGCGTAGGAGTCAGGGGGCACACCGGGGAGCTGTTTTTT.

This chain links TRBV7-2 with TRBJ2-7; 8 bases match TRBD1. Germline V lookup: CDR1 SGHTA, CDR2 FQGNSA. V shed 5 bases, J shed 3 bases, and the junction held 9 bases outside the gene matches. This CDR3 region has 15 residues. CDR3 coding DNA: TGTGCCAGCAGCCCCACGACAGGGGCCCTCTACGAGCAGTACTTC. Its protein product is CASSPTTGALYEQYF. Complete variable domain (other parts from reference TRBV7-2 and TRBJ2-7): GAGVSQSPSNKVTEKGKDVELRCDPISGHTALYWYRQSLGQGLEFLIYFQGNSAPDKSGLPSDRFSAERTGGSVSTLTIQRTQQEDSAVYLCASSPTTGALYEQYFGPGTRLTVT.

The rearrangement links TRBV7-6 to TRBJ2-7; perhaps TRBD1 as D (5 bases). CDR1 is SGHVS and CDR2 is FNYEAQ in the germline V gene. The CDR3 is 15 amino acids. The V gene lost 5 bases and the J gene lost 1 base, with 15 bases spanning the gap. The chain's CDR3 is CASSAAGLGSYEQYF. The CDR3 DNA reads TGTGCCAGCAGCGCGGCAGGGCTGGGTTCCTACGAGCAGTACTTC.

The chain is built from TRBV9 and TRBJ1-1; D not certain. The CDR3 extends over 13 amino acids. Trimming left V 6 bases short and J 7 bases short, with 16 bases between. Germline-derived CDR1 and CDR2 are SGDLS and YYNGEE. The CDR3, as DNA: TGTGCCAGCACAACATACGGCGGGAATGAAGCTTTCTTT. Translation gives CASTTYGGNEAFF. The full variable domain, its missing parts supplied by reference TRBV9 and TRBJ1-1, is DSGVTQTPKHLITATGQRVTLRCSPRSGDLSVYWYQQSLDQGLQFLIQYYNGEERAKGNILERFSAQQFPDLHSELNLSSLELGDSALYFCASTTYGGNEAFFGQGTRLTVV.

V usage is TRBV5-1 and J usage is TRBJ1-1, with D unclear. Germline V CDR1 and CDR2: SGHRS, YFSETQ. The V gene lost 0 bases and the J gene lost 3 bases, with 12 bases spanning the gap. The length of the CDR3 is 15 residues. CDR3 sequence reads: CASSLGRVRDTEAFF. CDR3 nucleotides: TGCGCCAGCAGCTTGGGCCGGGTTCGAGACACTGAAGCTTTCTTT.

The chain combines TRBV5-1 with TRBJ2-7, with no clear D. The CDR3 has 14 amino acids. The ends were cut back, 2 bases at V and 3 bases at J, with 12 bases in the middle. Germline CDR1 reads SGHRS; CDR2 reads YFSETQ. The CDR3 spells CASSLGGEGYEQYF. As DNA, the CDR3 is TGCGCCAGCAGCTTAGGCGGAGAAGGCTACGAGCAGTACTTC. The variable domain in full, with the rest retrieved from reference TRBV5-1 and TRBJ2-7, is KAGVTQTPRYLIKTRGQQVTLSCSPISGHRSVSWYQQTPGQGLQFLFEYFSETQRNKGNFPGRFSGRQFSNSRSEMNVSTLELGDSALYLCASSLGGEGYEQYFGPGTRLTVT.

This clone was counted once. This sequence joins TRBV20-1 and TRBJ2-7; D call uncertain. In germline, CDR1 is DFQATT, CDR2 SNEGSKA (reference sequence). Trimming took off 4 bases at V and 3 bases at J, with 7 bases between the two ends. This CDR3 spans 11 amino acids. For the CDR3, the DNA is TGCAGTGCTACCATCGACTACGAGCAGTACTTC. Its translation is CSATIDYEQYF.

CDR3 region: CASTAGLAGGQTQYF. In DNA, the CDR3 is TGTGCCAGCACCGCGGGACTAGCGGGGGGACAGACCCAGTACTTC. This chain joins TRBV6-5 and TRBJ2-5, with 15 positions matching TRBD2. This CDR3 contains 15 residues. CDR1 MNHEY and CDR2 SVGAGI come from the germline V gene. J lost 6 bases, V lost 7 bases, and 6 bases had no gene match.

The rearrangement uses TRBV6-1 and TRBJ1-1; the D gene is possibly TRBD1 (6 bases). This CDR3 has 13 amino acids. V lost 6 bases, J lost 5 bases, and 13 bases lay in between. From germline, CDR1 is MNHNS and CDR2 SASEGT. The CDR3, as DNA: TGTGCCAGCAGGGAAACAGGGAATACTGAAGCTTTCTTT. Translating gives CASRETGNTEAFF.